This T cell receptor beta chain was identified in a study of blood T cells in healthy people across ages. A second roughly 7 to 12 cycle PCR used barcoded and J-beta primers. MiXCR was run by TCRdb on the 5' RACE reads, yielding one entry per CDR3 protein. The sample has about 750,000 distinct CDR3 sequences, 53% seen once. The V and J ends lost 2 bases and 2 bases, in that order; junction bases with no gene match: 9. The CDR3 length is 17 residues. The germline V gene has CDR1 KGHSH and CDR2 LQKENI. This receptor was identified in a man older than 75 in good health. The material sequenced was blood. The chain has TRBV18 and TRBJ2-5; 9 bases are shared with TRBD2. The DNA of the CDR3 is TGTGCCAGCTCACCAGGACTAGCGAGACTTGGACAAGAGACCCAGTACTTC. Translation: CASSPGLARLGQETQYF.